Each of the 3 T cell receptor beta chains below was sequenced from the same sample in a study of regulatory T cells in long-lasting Graves disease. The time point: newly diagnosed GD, antithyroid drugs for less than 3 months. The authors made the TCR library using RNA they extracted from PBMCs. Researchers made TCR beta libraries by using iRepertoire HTBI primers and running Arm-PCR on CDR3 regions. One entry per CDR3 protein results from TCRdb running MiXCR on the multiplex PCR reads. The sample includes roughly 400,000 distinct CDR3 sequences, 15% of them seen just once. These data were also filed under a second study, of T cells in Graves' hyperthyroidism and ophthalmopathy.

Sequenced here: peripheral blood mononuclear cells (PBMCs), sampled at new diagnosis, from a patient treated with antithyroid drugs. The receptors stem from a middle-aged woman with Graves disease.

This clonotype appeared a few times. The chain uses TRBV4-2 and TRBJ1-2, with D perhaps TRBD1 (5 bases). The germline gives CDR1 LGHNA, CDR2 YNFKEQ. The CDR3 runs 15 residues. V was shortened by 0 bases and J by 8 bases, with 16 bases between the two germline ends. In nucleotides, the CDR3 is TGTGCCAGCAGCCAAGAAACAGGAGCGGTGAGGGGCTACACCTTC. This codes for CASSQETGAVRGYTF.

In its sample, this clonotype was seen many times. The genes are TRBV7-9 and TRBJ2-1; maybe TRBD2 (5 bases). Germline loops: CDR1 SEHNR, CDR2 FQNEAQ (reference sequence). CDR3 length equals 15 residues. Trimming cost V 1 base and J 4 bases, with 11 bases left between them. The CDR3: CASSLVRGRYNEQFF. DNA of the CDR3: TGTGCCAGCAGCTTAGTACGGGGTAGATACAATGAGCAGTTCTTC.

This clonotype was detected only a few times. CDR3 protein: CASSVGNPRGGNEQFF. CDR3 in DNA: TGTGCCAGTAGTGTGGGGAACCCAAGGGGGGGGAATGAGCAGTTCTTC. V usage is TRBV19 and J usage is TRBJ2-1; TRBD2 is a possible D gene (7 bases). Per germline, CDR1 LNHDA and CDR2 SQIVND (reference sequence). The CDR3 contains 16 residues. V was shortened by 5 bases and J by 7 bases, with 21 bases between the two germline ends.